A single sample gave rise to the 10 T cell receptor beta chains below, sequenced in a study of cytomegalovirus exposure and HLA in healthy donors. Use of 60 Vbeta and 13 Jbeta primers characterized the PCR. Using immunoSEQ multiplex PCR, the repertoire was profiled, and TCRdb retains in-frame clones only, with some absent. The repertoire table contains 56,000 or so clones. Sequencing was performed on PBMCs. These receptors originate from a female donor in good health and CMV-seronegative.

The chain links TRBV10-1 to TRBJ1-4; 9 nucleotides agree with TRBD1. V trimming: 6 bases; J trimming: 7 bases; junction bases outside the gene matches: 6. Germline lookup yields CDR1 WNHNN and CDR2 SYGVQD (reference sequence). The CDR3 loop spans 14 amino acids. The CDR3 DNA is TGCGCCAGCAGGCCGGGACAGGGAGGTGAAAAACTGTTTTTT. This translates into CASRPGQGGEKLFF.

The V and J genes are TRBV5-1 and TRBJ1-1; no clear D gene. This CDR3 has 15 amino acids. The V end was cut by 3 bases, the J end by 4 bases, with 16 bases between. Germline V CDR1 and CDR2: SGHRS, YFSETQ. The CDR3 sequence: CASSSAGQSGTEAFF. CDR3 sequence (DNA): TGCGCCAGCAGCTCCGCGGGTCAGTCGGGCACTGAAGCTTTCTTT.

The rearrangement joins TRBV19 to TRBJ2-7; the D is unclear. Germline V lookup: CDR1 LNHDA, CDR2 SQIVND (reference sequence). Trimming cost V 5 bases and J 7 bases, with 9 bases left between them. The CDR3 length is 11 residues. Written as DNA, the CDR3 is TGTGCCAGTAGTCAAGGCGGTGAGCAGTACTTC. It encodes CASSQGGEQYF.

V is TRBV29-1 and J is TRBJ1-1; unclear D gene. The CDR3 covers 14 residues. Germline CDR1 and CDR2: SQVTM and ANQGSEA. The V end was cut by 0 bases, the J end by 4 bases, with 12 bases between. CDR3 coding DNA: TGCAGCGTTGAAGATCGGCAGGATGGCACTGAAGCTTTCTTT. It yields the protein CSVEDRQDGTEAFF.

The V gene is TRBV18, the J gene TRBJ2-2, with a tentative D call TRBD2 (5 bases). Germline CDR1 reads KGHSH; CDR2 reads LQKENI. The CDR3 totals 16 residues. V shed 8 bases and J shed 1 base, with 17 bases lying between them. As DNA, the CDR3 is TGTGCCAGCGCTCCAGCGGTAGCGCTGAACACCGGGGAGCTGTTTTTT. Protein: CASAPAVALNTGELFF.

The rearrangement links TRBV19 to TRBJ2-3; D ambiguous. The CDR3 covers 14 residues. Germline CDR1 reads LNHDA; CDR2 reads SQIVND (reference sequence). Trimming took off 5 bases at V and 4 bases at J, with 13 bases between the two ends. The CDR3 region has the DNA TGTGCCAGTAGTCTATCCCCAATCTCAGATACGCAGTATTTT. Translating it yields CASSLSPISDTQYF.

V gene TRBV15 combines with J gene TRBJ2-5; 7 nucleotides line up with TRBD2. The V gene's germline CDR1 is LNHNV and CDR2 YYDKDF (reference sequence). This CDR3 is 16 amino acids long. J gave up 0 bases and V 1 base, and 5 bases lay outside the gene matches. The CDR3 reads CATSRGGGRYQETQYF. CDR3 nucleotides: TGTGCCACCAGCAGAGGGGGAGGGCGATACCAAGAGACCCAGTACTTC.

The gene calls are TRBV13 and TRBJ1-2; D is ambiguous. Germline CDR1 reads PRHDT; CDR2 reads FYEKMQ (reference sequence). The germline V and J ends were trimmed by 4 bases and 0 bases, with 6 bases remaining between them. The length of the CDR3 is 13 residues. The CDR3 coding sequence is TGTGCCAGCAGCTCCTTGTCTAACTATGGCTACACCTTC. Its protein product is CASSSLSNYGYTF. Full variable domain (outside the CDR3, taken from reference TRBV13 and TRBJ1-2): AAGVIQSPRHLIKEKRETATLKCYPIPRHDTVYWYQQGPGQDPQFLISFYEKMQSDKGSIPDRFSAQQFSDYHSELNMSSLELGDSALYFCASSSLSNYGYTFGSGTRLTVV.

The chain combines TRBV9 with TRBJ1-2; D might be TRBD1 (5 bases). CDR3 length: 16 amino acids. Germline V gives CDR1 SGDLS, CDR2 YYNGEE. V was trimmed by 1 base and J by 8 bases, leaving 21 bases between them. Here the CDR3 reads CASSVSRDFQVEGYTF. The CDR3 nucleotides are TGTGCCAGCAGCGTATCCCGGGACTTCCAGGTGGAAGGCTACACCTTC.

The genes are TRBV28 and TRBJ2-7; unclear D gene. The CDR3 extends over 12 amino acids. Per germline, CDR1 MDHEN and CDR2 SYDVKM. V was trimmed by 5 bases and J by 0 bases, leaving 5 bases between them. CDR3 sequence: CASSTASYEQYF. For the CDR3, the DNA is TGTGCCAGCAGTACAGCCTCCTACGAGCAGTACTTC.